These T cell receptor beta chains were read from a single sample in a study of radiotherapy plus CTLA-4 blockade in lung cancer. The assay was immunoSEQ multiplex PCR, and TCRdb's table has in-frame clones only and misses some. Seen here are about 97,000 clones, about 70% observed once, and the top ten hold roughly 3.1%. This material consisted of peripheral blood, taken from a patient treated with radiotherapy plus ipilimumab. The receptors shown here come from a human donor with non-small cell lung cancer who had a partial response to radiotherapy plus ipilimumab. Some clones in this sample may be carry-over from other donors' samples. CDR3s leave out the opening cysteine and the closing phenylalanine or tryptophan. Fields, in order: V gene, CDR3 protein.

>TRBV5-1
ASSFSTGNYGYT
>TRBV7-2
ASSFFARGATDEQY
>TRBV5-1
ASGGGSDTQY
>TRBV28
ASRPPPGGGTHEQY
>TRBV7-2
ASSGTGVPGYEQY
>TRBV6-1
ASTQGGPYNEQF
>TRBV7-6
ASSLKWEPGETQY
>TRBV15
ATSRERGRPGQNNEQF
>TRBV27
ASSSQGRGPQH
>TRBV5-1
ASSLQGFRADSGNTIY
>TRBV10-1
ASRDSPNTEAF
>TRBV15
ATRRDSVQPQH
>TRBV28
ASSTLAGGLYNEQF
>TRBV14
ASSQDRSFETDTQY
>TRBV2
ASSWTAHSNQPQH
>TRBV6-6
ASSLSQTGAASPPH
>TRBV27
ASRGTAINSPLH
>TRBV6-5
ASRRGGSGANVLT
>TRBV18
ASSLLSGRLAKNIQY
>TRBV5-4
ASSWTKLAGNQETQY
>TRBV7-2
ASSNRDRIPSEQY
>TRBV10-1
ASSRGSKDTQY
>TRBV5-1
ASSSLYNEQF
>TRBV6-6
ASTQQRGADTQY
>TRBV5-6
ASSSGVDGYT
>TRBV18
ASSPTGFDEQY
>TRBV6-5
ASSDRVNTEAF
>TRBV10-2
ASRLSGANVLT
>TRBV4-3
ASSQDLRNTEAF
>TRBV7-3
ASSLQGDGSPLH
>TRBV5-1
ASSWGQSSSYNEQF
>TRBV4-3
ASSQPGQRNTEAF
>TRBV2
ASSQDGGLTYGAF
>TRBV5-1
ASSNERVRY
>TRBV27
ATAPGYTGELF
>TRBV19
ASRQARNYEQY
>TRBV5-1
ASSFAGGTDTQY
>TRBV29-1
SVELAGGVVLGNEQF
>TRBV5-1
ASSLGNSGTTDTQY
>TRBV19
ASSTPSRREAYNEQF
>TRBV10-2
ASSESIWRERDGYT
>TRBV5-1
ASSLYNTGELF
>TRBV18
ASSEDRTHEQY
>TRBV5-1
ASSWDSSYNEQF
>TRBV6-6
ASSYNYQETQY
>TRBV6-5
ASSYEADHYGYT
>TRBV10-1
ASSEMGRGRWVHSGNTIY
>TRBV11-3
ASSKVHGSSYNEQF
>TRBV10-1
ASPWDCADEQY
>TRBV9
ASTLGAGTGNTIY
>TRBV6-5
ASSLGLRGETQY
>TRBV28
ASSPGLGSNQPQH
>TRBV18
ASSPSGTAQETQY
>TRBV19
ASSVGRAAYEQY
>TRBV5-1
ASSLRPNTEAF
>TRBV19
ASSKQRTGTDTQY
>TRBV7-3
ASSASPGLGLGDTQY
>TRBV6-6
ASSPFIDRADQPQH
>TRBV29-1
SVEVSVPVNTEAF
>TRBV6-5
ASSYSTRRDEAF